These 21 T cell receptor beta chains came from one sample sequenced in a study of T-cell memory formation after mild COVID-19. TCRdb re-derived calls from the 5' RACE reads in MiXCR, one entry per CDR3 protein. The sample holds roughly 500,000 distinct CDR3 sequences, just over 20% seen once. The sample was PBMCs or a T cell subset sorted from them (not recorded which). All receptors derive from an adult woman who had mild COVID-19 (a few samples of this study predate the infection). Cell type and time point are not known.

This chain uses TRBV7-9 with TRBJ2-5; 7 bases agree with TRBD1. The germline V gene encodes CDR1 SEHNR and CDR2 FQNEAQ (reference sequence). Unmatched junction bases numbered 8, after V lost 6 bases and J lost 4 bases. This CDR3 has 14 residues. The DNA for the CDR3 is TGTGCCAGCAGGGGACAGTCATACATAGAGACCCAGTACTTC. Amino acid sequence: CASRGQSYIETQYF.

This clonotype turned up a few times. CDR3 region: CASLTAGLFEGANVLTF. CDR3 in DNA: TGTGCCAGCCTTACAGCGGGACTCTTTGAGGGGGCCAACGTCCTGACTTTC. The gene calls are TRBV6-6 and TRBJ2-6, with TRBD2 matching 7 bases. J gave up 4 bases and V 8 bases, and 14 bases lay outside the gene matches. Germline V gene lookup returns CDR1 MNHNY and CDR2 SVGAGI (reference sequence). This CDR3 contains 17 residues.

J is TRBJ1-4 and V is TRBV12-3 or TRBV12-4; D gene ambiguous. The CDR3 length is 12 residues. Between the trimmed V and J ends, which lost 4 bases and 8 bases, there was a span of 8 bases. The CDR3 DNA reads TGTGCCAGCAGTTCGACGGGGGAAAAACTGTTTTTT. This gives the protein CASSSTGEKLFF.

The V call is TRBV20-1, the J call TRBJ2-1; 8 nucleotides line up with TRBD2. The CDR3 is 13 amino acids. Losses at the gene ends were 4 bases for V and 6 bases for J; bases not matched to a gene: 5. Germline loops: CDR1 DFQATT, CDR2 SNEGSKA (reference sequence). This CDR3 is CSANDGRVNEQFF. In DNA form, the CDR3 reads TGCAGTGCTAATGACGGGAGGGTCAATGAGCAGTTCTTC.

This clonotype was counted between two and nine times. J is TRBJ1-1 and V is TRBV6-1, with a weak D call TRBD1 (5 bases). Trimming left V 4 bases short and J 3 bases short, with 12 bases between. This CDR3 has 14 amino acids. CDR1 is MNHNS, CDR2 SASEGT, per germline. The CDR3 DNA follows: TGTGCCAGCAGTGGGGACTGGAAGGACACTGAAGCTTTCTTT. This translates into CASSGDWKDTEAFF.

This clonotype has a handful of counts. One end of the junction is discordant with germline, which a read error may explain. The V call is TRBV20-1, the J call TRBJ1-3, with D perhaps matching TRBD1 (6 bases). Germline V CDR1 and CDR2: DFQATT, SNEGSKA (reference sequence). CDR3 length: 13 residues. The CDR3 region has the DNA TGCAGTGCTGGAGACAGGAGCGGAAACACCATATATTTT. It specifies CSAGDRSGNTIYF.

The chain is built from TRBV4-1 and TRBJ1-5, with unresolved D. CDR1 is MGHRA and CDR2 is YSYEKL in the germline V gene. V was pared by 0 bases and J by 0 bases, with 9 bases between. The CDR3 totals 16 residues. CDR3: CASSQEGWISNQPQHF. The CDR3 DNA reads TGCGCCAGCAGCCAAGAGGGGTGGATTAGCAATCAGCCCCAGCATTTT.

The rearrangement joins TRBV4-2 to TRBJ2-6; possible D gene TRBD2, 5 bases. Germline V lookup: CDR1 LGHNA, CDR2 YNFKEQ. V shed 10 bases and J shed 9 bases, with 13 bases lying between them. The CDR3 is 12 amino acids. Here the CDR3 DNA reads TGTGCCACGGAGAGCGGTTACAACGTCCTGACTTTC. It yields the protein CATESGYNVLTF.

This clonotype turned up a few times. This sequence joins TRBV4-1 and TRBJ1-6; tentative D call: TRBD1 (5 bases). The V and J ends lost 0 bases and 10 bases respectively, with 16 bases between them. The CDR3 is made up of 16 amino acids. Germline V gene sequence: CDR1 MGHRA, CDR2 YSYEKL. The CDR3 here is CASSQDRGAGGSPLHF. The CDR3 DNA follows: TGCGCCAGCAGCCAAGATAGAGGGGCAGGCGGATCACCCCTCCACTTT.

The chain carries TRBV24-1 and TRBJ1-3; no clear D gene. CDR1 and CDR2 from the germline V gene are KGHDR and SFDVKD. The germline V and J ends were trimmed by 5 bases and 0 bases, with 13 bases remaining between them. This CDR3 contains 16 residues. The CDR3 region has the DNA TGTGCCACCAGTGGCTCCCCGACGGCCTCTGGAAACACCATATATTTT. It yields the protein CATSGSPTASGNTIYF.

The chain employs TRBV6-6 and TRBJ2-7; no definite D call. CDR1 MNHNY and CDR2 SVGAGI come from the germline V gene (reference sequence). Trimming took off 7 bases at V and 0 bases at J, with 10 bases between the two ends. The CDR3 is 13 amino acids. As DNA, the CDR3 is TGTGCCAGCATTCGGGCTAGCTCCTACGAGCAGTACTTC. As protein: CASIRASSYEQYF.

The genes are TRBV24-1 and TRBJ1-5, with D perhaps TRBD1 (5 bases). The germline gives CDR1 KGHDR, CDR2 SFDVKD. V shed 5 bases and J shed 6 bases, with 13 bases lying between them. This CDR3 has 14 amino acids. This CDR3 is CATSAGQDSQPQHF. CDR3 DNA sequence: TGTGCCACCAGTGCGGGGCAGGATTCTCAGCCCCAGCATTTT.

The sample holds a few counts of this clonotype. The J gene is TRBJ1-4, the V gene TRBV12-3 or TRBV12-4; no definite D call. The CDR3 is 14 amino acids. Trimming took 3 bases from V and 3 from J, leaving 8 bases between them. CDR3 coding DNA: TGTGCCAGCAGTTTCGACACCGCTAATGAAAAACTGTTTTTT. It is translated as CASSFDTANEKLFF.

The CDR3 bases are TGTGCCAGCAGCATTCTAGGGACAAGCAATTCACCCCTCCACTTT. This translates into CASSILGTSNSPLHF. This sequence joins TRBV7-9 and TRBJ1-6, with D possibly matching TRBD1 (6 bases). Germline assignment: CDR1 SEHNR and CDR2 FQNEAQ (reference sequence). The ends were cut back, 5 bases at V and 7 bases at J, with 15 bases in the middle. The CDR3 is 15 amino acids.

This sequence joins TRBV2 and TRBJ2-2; 14 bases map to TRBD2. The germline V gene has CDR1 SNHLY and CDR2 FYNNEI. This CDR3 spans 16 amino acids. With 4 bases clipped from V and 4 bases from J, the junction kept 2 bases outside the gene matches. The CDR3 nucleotides read TGTGCCAGCAGTGGGGGACTAGCGGGGGCCACCGGGGAGCTGTTTTTT. It is translated as CASSGGLAGATGELFF.

This chain uses TRBV5-6 with TRBJ2-5; 9 bases map to TRBD1. CDR1 and CDR2 from the germline V gene are SGHDT and YYEEEE. The CDR3 covers 16 residues. With V trimmed by 4 bases and J by 2 bases, 9 bases remained unmatched. CDR3 in DNA: TGTGCCAGCAGCCCACCTGGGACAGGGTGGCAAGAGACCCAGTACTTC. This translates into CASSPPGTGWQETQYF.

This clonotype was counted between two and nine times. The chain has TRBV5-4 and TRBJ2-6; maybe TRBD1 (6 bases). Germline CDR1 is SGHNT and CDR2 is YYREEE (reference sequence). Trimming pared 2 bases from V and 0 bases from J, leaving 18 bases between. The CDR3 runs 19 residues. The CDR3 protein is CASSLGTITGSSGANVLTF. CDR3 bases: TGTGCCAGCAGCTTAGGAACTATTACAGGGTCCTCTGGGGCCAACGTCCTGACTTTC.

J is TRBJ2-3 and V is TRBV24-1; either TRBD1 or TRBD2 may fit D (5 bases each). This CDR3 is 16 amino acids long. Germline-derived CDR1 and CDR2 are KGHDR and SFDVKD. V lost 0 bases to trimming and J lost 1 base, with 10 bases between them. CDR3 loop: CATSDLVLGGTDTQYF. In nucleotides, the CDR3 is TGTGCCACCAGTGATTTGGTTCTGGGGGGCACAGATACGCAGTATTTT.

This clonotype was counted a single time. The V call is TRBV20-1, the J call TRBJ2-7; 11 bases align to TRBD2. J lost 6 bases, V lost 8 bases, and 6 bases had no gene match. CDR1 and CDR2 from the germline V gene are DFQATT and SNEGSKA (reference sequence). The CDR3 has 12 amino acids. The CDR3 sequence is CSLLAGAGEQYF. CDR3 sequence (DNA): TGCAGTTTACTAGCGGGAGCAGGCGAGCAGTACTTC.

The chain employs TRBV7-2 and TRBJ2-5; 8 bases agree with TRBD1. Germline-derived CDR1 and CDR2 are SGHTA and FQGNSA. The CDR3 loop spans 13 amino acids. Germline trimming cut 5 bases from V and 4 bases from J; bases unmatched to any gene: 3. CDR3 sequence: CASSRGTGETQYF. The CDR3 coding sequence is TGTGCCAGCAGCCGAGGGACAGGAGAGACCCAGTACTTC.

This clonotype was detected only a few times. The rearrangement joins TRBV29-1 to TRBJ2-7; 9 nucleotides align to TRBD1. The CDR3 is made up of 13 amino acids. The junction had 8 bases not matched to a gene; V was cut back by 6 bases and J by 5 bases. Germline V CDR1 and CDR2: SQVTM, ANQGSEA. The CDR3 loop is CSVAGTGLDEQYF. The CDR3, as DNA: TGCAGCGTGGCCGGGACAGGGCTGGACGAGCAGTACTTC.